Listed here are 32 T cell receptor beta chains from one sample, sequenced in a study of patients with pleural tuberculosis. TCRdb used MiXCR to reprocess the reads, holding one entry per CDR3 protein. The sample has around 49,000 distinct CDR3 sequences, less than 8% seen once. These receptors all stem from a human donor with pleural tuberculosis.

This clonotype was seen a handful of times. CDR3 loop: CASSPEAGAKAYEQYF. CDR3 bases: TGTGCCAGCAGTCCCGAAGCGGGAGCGAAAGCCTACGAGCAGTACTTC. V usage is TRBV11-1 and J usage is TRBJ2-7, with 8 bases that match TRBD2. CDR3 length equals 16 residues. In germline, CDR1 is SGHAT, CDR2 FQDESV (reference sequence). The V and J ends lost 6 bases and 2 bases, in that order; junction bases with no gene match: 12. Full variable domain (remainder filled in from reference TRBV11-1 and TRBJ2-7): EAEVAQSPRYKITEKSQAVAFWCDPISGHATLYWYRQILGQGPELLVQFQDESVVDDSQLPKDRFSAERLKGVDSTLKIQPAELGDSAMYLCASSPEAGAKAYEQYFGPGTRLTVT.

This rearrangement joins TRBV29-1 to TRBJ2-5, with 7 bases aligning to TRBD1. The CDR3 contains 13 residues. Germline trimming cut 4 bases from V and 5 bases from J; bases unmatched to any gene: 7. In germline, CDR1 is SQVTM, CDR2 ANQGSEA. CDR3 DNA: TGCAGCGTTGGGGGACAGAGGGGGGAGACCCAGTACTTC. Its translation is CSVGGQRGETQYF.

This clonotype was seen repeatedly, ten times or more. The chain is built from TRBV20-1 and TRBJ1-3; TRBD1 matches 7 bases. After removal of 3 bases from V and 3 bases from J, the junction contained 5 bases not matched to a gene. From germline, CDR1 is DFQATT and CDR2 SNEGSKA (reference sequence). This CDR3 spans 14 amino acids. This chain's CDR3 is CSASEDRVGNTIYF. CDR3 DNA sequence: TGCAGTGCTAGCGAAGACAGGGTTGGAAACACCATATATTTT.

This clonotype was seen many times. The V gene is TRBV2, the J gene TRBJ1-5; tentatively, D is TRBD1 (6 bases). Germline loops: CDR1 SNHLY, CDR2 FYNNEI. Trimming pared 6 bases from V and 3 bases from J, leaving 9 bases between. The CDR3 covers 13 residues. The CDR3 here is CASRTGFNQPQHF. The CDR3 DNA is TGTGCCAGCAGGACAGGATTCAATCAGCCCCAGCATTTT.

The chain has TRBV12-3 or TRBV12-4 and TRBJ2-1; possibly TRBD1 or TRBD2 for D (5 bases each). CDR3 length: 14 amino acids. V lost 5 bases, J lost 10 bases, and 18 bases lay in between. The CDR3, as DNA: TGTGCCAGCAGTCGAAGGACTGGGGACGGGGAGCAGTTCTTC. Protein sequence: CASSRRTGDGEQFF.

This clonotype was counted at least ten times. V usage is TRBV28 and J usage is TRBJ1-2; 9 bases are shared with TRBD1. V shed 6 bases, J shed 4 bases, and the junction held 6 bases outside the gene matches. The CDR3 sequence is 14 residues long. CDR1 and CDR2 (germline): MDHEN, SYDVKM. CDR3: CASSTGTGLYGYTF. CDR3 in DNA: TGTGCCAGCAGCACCGGGACAGGGCTCTATGGCTACACCTTC.

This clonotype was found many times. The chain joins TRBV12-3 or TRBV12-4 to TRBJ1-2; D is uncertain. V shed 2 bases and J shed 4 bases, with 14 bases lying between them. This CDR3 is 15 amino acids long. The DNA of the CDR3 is TGTGCCAGCAGTTTACTGAACAGTAACACCTATGGCTACACCTTC. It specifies CASSLLNSNTYGYTF.

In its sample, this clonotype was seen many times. CDR3 protein: CASRLFGGTEQFF. The CDR3 nucleotides read TGTGCCAGCAGGCTCTTTGGGGGGACTGAGCAGTTCTTC. The chain uses TRBV27 and TRBJ2-1, with D perhaps matching TRBD2 (6 bases). Looked up from germline, CDR1 is MNHEY and CDR2 is SMNVEV (reference sequence). V gave up 6 bases and J gave up 9 bases, with 15 bases separating them. There are 13 residues in the CDR3.

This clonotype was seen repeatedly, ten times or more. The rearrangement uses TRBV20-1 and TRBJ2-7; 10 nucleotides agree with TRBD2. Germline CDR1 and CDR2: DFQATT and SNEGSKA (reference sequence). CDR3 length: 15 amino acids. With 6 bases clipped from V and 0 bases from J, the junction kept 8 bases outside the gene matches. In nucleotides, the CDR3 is TGCAGTGCCAGACCAGGGACTAGCGACTCCTACGAGCAGTACTTC. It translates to CSARPGTSDSYEQYF.

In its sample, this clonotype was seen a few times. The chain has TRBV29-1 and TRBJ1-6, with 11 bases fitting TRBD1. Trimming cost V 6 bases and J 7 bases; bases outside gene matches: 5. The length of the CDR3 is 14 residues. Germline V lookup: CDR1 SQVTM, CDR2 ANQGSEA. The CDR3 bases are TGCAGCGTCAGGACAGGGGGCGAGAATTCACCCCTCCACTTT. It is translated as CSVRTGGENSPLHF.

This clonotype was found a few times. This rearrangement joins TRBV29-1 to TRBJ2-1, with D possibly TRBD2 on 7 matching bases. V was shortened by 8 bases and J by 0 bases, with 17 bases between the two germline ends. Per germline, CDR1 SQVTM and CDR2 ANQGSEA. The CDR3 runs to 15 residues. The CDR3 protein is CSRGGTHSSYNEQFF. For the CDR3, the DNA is TGCAGCAGGGGGGGTACGCATAGCTCCTACAATGAGCAGTTCTTC.

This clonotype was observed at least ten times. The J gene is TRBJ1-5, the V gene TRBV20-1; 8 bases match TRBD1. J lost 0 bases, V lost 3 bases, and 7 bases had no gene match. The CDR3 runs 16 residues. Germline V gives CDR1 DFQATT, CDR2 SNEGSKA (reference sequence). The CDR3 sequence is CSASRQGTHSNQPQHF. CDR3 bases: TGCAGTGCTAGTCGACAGGGGACTCATAGCAATCAGCCCCAGCATTTT.

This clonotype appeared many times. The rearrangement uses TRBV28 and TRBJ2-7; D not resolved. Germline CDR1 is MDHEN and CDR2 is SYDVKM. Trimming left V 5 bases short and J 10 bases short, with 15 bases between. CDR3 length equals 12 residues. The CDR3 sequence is CASSRGPRYQYF. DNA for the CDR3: TGTGCCAGCAGTCGCGGCCCCCGGTATCAGTACTTC.

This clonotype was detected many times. This CDR3 is CASSLLGVHNEQFF. The CDR3 coding sequence is TGTGCCAGCAGTTTACTTGGGGTCCACAATGAGCAGTTCTTC. The rearrangement uses TRBV27 and TRBJ2-1; no clear D gene. This CDR3 contains 14 residues. CDR1 and CDR2 (germline): MNHEY, SMNVEV (reference sequence). V lost 2 bases and J lost 5, with 10 bases in between.

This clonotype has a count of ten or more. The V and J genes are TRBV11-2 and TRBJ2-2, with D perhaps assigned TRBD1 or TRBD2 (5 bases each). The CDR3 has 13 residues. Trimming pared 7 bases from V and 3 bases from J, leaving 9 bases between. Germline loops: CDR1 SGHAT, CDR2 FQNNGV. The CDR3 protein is CASNGDDTGELFF. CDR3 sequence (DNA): TGTGCCAGCAACGGGGACGACACCGGGGAGCTGTTTTTT. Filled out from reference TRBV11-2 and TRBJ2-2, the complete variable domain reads EAGVAQSPRYKIIEKRQSVAFWCNPISGHATLYWYQQILGQGPKLLIQFQNNGVVDDSQLPKDRFSAERLKGVDSTLKIQPAKLEDSAVYLCASNGDDTGELFFGEGSRLTVL.

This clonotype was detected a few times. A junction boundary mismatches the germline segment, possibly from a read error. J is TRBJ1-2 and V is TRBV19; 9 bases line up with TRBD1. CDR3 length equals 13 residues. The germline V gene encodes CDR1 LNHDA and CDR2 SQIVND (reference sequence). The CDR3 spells CASRGTGRYGYAF. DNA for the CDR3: TGTGCCAGTAGGGGGACAGGGCGTTATGGCTACGCCTTC.

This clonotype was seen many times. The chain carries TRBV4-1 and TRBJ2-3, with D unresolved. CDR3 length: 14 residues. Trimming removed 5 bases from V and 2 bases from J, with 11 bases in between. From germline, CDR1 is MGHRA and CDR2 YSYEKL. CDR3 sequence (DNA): TGCGCCAGCAGCGAAAGGGCCCTCACAGATACGCAGTATTTT. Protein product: CASSERALTDTQYF.

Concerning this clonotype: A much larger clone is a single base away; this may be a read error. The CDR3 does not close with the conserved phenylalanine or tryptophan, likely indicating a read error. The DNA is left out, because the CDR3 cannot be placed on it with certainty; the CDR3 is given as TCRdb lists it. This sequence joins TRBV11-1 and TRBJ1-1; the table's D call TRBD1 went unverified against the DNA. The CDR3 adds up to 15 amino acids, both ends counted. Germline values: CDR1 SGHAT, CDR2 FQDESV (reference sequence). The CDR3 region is CASRHRDSMNTEDFL.

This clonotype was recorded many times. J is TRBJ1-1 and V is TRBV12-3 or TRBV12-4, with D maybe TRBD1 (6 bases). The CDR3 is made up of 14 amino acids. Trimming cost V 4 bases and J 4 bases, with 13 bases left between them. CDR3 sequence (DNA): TGTGCCAGCAGTTCTGAGGGGGGTCCCACTGAAGCTTTCTTT. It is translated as CASSSEGGPTEAFF.

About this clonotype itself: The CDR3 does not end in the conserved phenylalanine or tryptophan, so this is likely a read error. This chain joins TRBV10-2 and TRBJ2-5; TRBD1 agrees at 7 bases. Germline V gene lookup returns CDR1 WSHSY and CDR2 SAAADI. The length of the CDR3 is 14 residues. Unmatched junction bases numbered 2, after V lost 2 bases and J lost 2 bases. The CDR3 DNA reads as TGCGCCAGCAGTGAGGACAGGGTACAAGAGACCCAGTACCTC. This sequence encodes CASSEDRVQETQYL.

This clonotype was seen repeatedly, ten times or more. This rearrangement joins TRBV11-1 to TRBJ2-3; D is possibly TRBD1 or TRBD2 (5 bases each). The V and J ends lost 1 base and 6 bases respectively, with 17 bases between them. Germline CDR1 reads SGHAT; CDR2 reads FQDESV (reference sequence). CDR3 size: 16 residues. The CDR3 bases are TGTGCCAGCAGCTTAGGACCCCCAGGGAGAGACGATACGCAGTATTTT. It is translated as CASSLGPPGRDDTQYF.

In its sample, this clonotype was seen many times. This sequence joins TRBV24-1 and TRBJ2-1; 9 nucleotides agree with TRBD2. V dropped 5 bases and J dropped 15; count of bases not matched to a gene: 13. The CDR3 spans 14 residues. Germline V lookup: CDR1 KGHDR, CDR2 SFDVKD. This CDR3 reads CATSASAGGKGLFF. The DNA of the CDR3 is TGTGCCACCAGTGCAAGCGCGGGGGGGAAAGGGCTGTTCTTC.

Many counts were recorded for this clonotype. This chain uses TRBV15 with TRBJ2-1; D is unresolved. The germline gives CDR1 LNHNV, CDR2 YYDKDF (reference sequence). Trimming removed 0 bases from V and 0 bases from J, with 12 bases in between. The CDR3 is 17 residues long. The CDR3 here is CATSRDLSASSYNEQFF. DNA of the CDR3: TGTGCCACCAGCAGAGACCTCAGCGCGAGCTCCTACAATGAGCAGTTCTTC.

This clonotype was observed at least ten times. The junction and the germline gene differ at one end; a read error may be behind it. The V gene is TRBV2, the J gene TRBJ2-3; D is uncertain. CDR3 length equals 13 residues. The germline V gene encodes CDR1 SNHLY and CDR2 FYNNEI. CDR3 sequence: CASREDGANTQYF. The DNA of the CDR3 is TGTGCCAGCAGGGAAGACGGCGCCAATACGCAGTATTTT.

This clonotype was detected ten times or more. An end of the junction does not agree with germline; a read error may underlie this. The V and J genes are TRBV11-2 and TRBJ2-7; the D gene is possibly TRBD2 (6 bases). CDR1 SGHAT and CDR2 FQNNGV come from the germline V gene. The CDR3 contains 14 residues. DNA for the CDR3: TGTGCCAGCAGCTCACCCGGGACTGAGGATAAATTGCACTTC. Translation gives CASSSPGTEDKLHF.

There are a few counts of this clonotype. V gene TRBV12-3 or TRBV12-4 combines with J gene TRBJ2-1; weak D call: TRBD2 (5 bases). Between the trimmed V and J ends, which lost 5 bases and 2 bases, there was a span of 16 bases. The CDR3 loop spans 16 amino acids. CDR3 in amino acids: CASSPPRTLTYNEQFF. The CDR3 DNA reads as TGTGCCAGCAGTCCACCCCGGACTTTAACCTACAATGAGCAGTTCTTC.

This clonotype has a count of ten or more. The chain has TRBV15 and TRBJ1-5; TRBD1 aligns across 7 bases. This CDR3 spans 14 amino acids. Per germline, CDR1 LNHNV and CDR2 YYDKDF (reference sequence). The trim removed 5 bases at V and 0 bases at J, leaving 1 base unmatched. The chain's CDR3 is CATSGDSSNQPQHF. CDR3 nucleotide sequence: TGTGCCACCAGCGGGGACAGTAGCAATCAGCCCCAGCATTTT.

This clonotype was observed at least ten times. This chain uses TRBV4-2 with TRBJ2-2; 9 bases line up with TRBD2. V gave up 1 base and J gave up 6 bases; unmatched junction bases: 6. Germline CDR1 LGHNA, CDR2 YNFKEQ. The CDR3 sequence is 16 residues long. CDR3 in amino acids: CASSQGGTSLAGELFF. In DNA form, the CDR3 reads TGTGCCAGCAGCCAAGGGGGGACTAGCTTAGCCGGGGAGCTGTTTTTT.

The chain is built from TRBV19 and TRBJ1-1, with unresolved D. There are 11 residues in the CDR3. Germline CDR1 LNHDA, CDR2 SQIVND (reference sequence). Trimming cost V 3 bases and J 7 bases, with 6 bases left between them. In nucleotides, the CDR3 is TGTGCCAGTAGTATGATGGGTGAAGCTTTCTTT. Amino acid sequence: CASSMMGEAFF.

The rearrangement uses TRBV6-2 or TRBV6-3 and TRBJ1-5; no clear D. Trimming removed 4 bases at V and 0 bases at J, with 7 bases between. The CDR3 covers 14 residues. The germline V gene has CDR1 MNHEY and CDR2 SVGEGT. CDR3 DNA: TGTGCCAGCAGTTCCTTTAATAGCAATCAGCCCCAGCATTTT. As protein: CASSSFNSNQPQHF.

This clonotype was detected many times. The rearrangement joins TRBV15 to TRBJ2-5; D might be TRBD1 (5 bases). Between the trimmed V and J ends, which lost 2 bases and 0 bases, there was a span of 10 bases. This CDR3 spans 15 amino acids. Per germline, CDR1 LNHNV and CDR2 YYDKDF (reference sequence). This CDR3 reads CATSRRQPDQETQYF. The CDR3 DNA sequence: TGTGCCACCAGCAGAAGACAGCCCGACCAAGAGACCCAGTACTTC.

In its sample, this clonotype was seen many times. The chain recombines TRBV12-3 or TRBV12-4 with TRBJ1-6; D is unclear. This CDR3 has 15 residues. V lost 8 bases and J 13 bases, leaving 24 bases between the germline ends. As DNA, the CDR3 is TGTGCCAGCGCGTCTACCCCGGGAGACATCCTTCCCCTCCACTTT. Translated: CASASTPGDILPLHF.